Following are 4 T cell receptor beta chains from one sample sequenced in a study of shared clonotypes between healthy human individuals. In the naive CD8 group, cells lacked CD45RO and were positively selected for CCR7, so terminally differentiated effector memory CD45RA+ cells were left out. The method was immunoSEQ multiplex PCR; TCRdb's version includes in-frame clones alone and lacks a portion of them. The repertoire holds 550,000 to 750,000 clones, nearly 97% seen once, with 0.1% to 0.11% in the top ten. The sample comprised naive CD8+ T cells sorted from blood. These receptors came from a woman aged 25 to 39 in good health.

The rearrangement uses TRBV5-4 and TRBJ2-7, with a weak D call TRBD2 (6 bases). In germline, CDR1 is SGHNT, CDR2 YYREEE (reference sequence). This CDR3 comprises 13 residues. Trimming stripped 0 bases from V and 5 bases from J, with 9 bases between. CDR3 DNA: TGTGCCAGCAGCTTGGTGGAGGGCGACGAGCAGTACTTC. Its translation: CASSLVEGDEQYF.

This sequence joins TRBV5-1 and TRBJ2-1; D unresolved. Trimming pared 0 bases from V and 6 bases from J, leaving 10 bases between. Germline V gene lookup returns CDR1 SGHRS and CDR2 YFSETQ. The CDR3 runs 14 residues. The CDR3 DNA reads TGCGCCAGCAGCTTGGACCGGTTTGGCAATGAGCAGTTCTTC. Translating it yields CASSLDRFGNEQFF.

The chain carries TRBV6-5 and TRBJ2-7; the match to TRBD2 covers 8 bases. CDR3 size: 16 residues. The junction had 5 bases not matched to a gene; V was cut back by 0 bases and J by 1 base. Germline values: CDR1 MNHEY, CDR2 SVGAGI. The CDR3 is CASSYSSGSQSYEQYF. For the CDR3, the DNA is TGTGCCAGCAGTTACTCGAGCGGGAGCCAATCCTACGAGCAGTACTTC.

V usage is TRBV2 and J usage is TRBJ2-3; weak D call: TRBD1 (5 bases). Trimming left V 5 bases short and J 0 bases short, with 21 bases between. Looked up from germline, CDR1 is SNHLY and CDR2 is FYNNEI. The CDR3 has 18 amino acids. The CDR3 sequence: CASSTPPRARQSTDTQYF. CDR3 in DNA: TGTGCCAGCAGTACCCCTCCCAGGGCACGCCAGAGCACAGATACGCAGTATTTT.